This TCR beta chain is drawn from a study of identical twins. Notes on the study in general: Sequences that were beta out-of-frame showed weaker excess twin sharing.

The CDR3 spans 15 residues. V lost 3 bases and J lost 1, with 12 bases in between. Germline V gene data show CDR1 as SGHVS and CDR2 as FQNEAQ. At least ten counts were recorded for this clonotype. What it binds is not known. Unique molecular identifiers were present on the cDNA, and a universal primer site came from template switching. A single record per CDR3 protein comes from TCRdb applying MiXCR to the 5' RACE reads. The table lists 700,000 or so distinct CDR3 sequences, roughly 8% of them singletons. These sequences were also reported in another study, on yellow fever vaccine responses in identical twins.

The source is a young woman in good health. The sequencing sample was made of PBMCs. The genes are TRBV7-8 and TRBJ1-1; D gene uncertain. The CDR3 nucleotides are TGTGCCAGCAGCTTGGCTAGGAAGGAGAACACTGAAGCTTTCTTT. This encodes CASSLARKENTEAFF. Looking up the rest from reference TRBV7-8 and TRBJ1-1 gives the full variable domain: GAGVSQSPRYKVAKRGQDVALRCDPISGHVSLFWYQQALGQGPEFLTYFQNEAQLDKSGLPSDRFFAERPEGSVSTLKIQRTQQEDSAVYLCASSLARKENTEAFFGQGTRLTVV.